This T cell receptor beta chain was recorded in a study of shared clonotypes between healthy human individuals. Study-wide findings and caveats: Sampling used blood alone; tissue repertoires probably differ.

Some clones are missing from TCRdb's copy, which holds only in-frame ones; the method was immunoSEQ multiplex PCR. The sample shows a few million clones, less than 95% of them seen only once. As regards this clone: Antigen specificity is unknown.

V was shortened by 2 bases and J by 7 bases, with 17 bases between the two germline ends. Germline CDR1 SGHRS, CDR2 YFSETQ. The CDR3 spans 15 residues. This TCR came from a man between 18 and 29 years old in good health. Some clones in this sample may be carry-over from other donors' samples. The chain carries TRBV5-1 and TRBJ2-3, with a weak D call TRBD1 (7 bases). Sequenced material: naive CD4+ T cells from PBMCs. Subset defined: CD45RA+ positively selected. The CDR3 DNA is TGCGCCAGCAGCTTATCAGCGCAGGGGGGAAATACGCAGTATTTT. Translation: CASSLSAQGGNTQYF.